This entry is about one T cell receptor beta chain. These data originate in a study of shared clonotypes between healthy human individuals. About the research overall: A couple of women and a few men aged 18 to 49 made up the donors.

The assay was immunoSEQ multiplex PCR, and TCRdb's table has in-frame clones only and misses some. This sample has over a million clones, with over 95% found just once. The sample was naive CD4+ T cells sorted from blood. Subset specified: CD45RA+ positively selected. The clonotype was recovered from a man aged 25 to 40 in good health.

CDR3 nucleotides: TGTGCCAGCAGTAAAGGGGGCGCCGCGAGAAACACTGAAGCTTTCTTT. Translated, it gives CASSKGGAARNTEAFF. The genes are TRBV6-6 and TRBJ1-1; 7 nucleotides match TRBD1. Germline-derived CDR1 and CDR2 are MNHNY and SVGAGI (reference sequence). This CDR3 contains 16 residues. V shed 5 bases, J shed 2 bases, and the junction held 11 bases outside the gene matches.